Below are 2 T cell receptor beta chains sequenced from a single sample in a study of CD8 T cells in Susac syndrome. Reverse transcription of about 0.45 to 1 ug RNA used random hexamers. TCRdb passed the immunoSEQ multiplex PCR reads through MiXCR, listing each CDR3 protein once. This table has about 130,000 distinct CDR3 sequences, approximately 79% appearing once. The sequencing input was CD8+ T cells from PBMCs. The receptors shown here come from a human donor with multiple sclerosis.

The CDR3: CATSRPTLAGGELFF. DNA of the CDR3: TGTGCCACCAGCAGACCTACATTGGCGGGCGGGGAGCTGTTTTTT. This rearrangement joins TRBV15 to TRBJ2-2; tentative D call: TRBD2 (5 bases). Looked up from germline, CDR1 is LNHNV and CDR2 is YYDKDF (reference sequence). The CDR3 runs 15 residues. V lost 2 bases and J 7 bases, leaving 14 bases between the germline ends.

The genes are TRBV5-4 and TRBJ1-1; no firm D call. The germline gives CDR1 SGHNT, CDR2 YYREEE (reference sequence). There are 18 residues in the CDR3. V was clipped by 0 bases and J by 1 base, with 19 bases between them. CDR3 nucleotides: TGTGCCAGCAGCTTGGCCAAATGGCAGGAAGTCTCGAACACTGAAGCTTTCTTT. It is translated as CASSLAKWQEVSNTEAFF.